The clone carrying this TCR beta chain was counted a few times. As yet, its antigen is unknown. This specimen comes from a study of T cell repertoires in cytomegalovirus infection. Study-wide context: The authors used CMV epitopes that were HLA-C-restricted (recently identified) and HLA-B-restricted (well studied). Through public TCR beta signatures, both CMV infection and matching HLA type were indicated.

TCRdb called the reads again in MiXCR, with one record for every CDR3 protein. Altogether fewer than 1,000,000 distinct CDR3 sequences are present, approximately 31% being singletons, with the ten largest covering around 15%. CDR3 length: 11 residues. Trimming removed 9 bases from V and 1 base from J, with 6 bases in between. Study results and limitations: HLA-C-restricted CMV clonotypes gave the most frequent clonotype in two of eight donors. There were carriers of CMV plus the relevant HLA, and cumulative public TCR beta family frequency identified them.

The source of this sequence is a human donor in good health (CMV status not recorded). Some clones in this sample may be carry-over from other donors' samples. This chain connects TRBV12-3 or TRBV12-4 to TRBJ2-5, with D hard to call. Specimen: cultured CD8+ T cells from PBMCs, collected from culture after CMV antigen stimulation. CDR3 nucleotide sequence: TGTGCCAGTGACGTCCAAGAGACCCAGTACTTC. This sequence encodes CASDVQETQYF.